The 11 T cell receptor beta chains in this list originate from one sample, sequenced in a study of T cells in localized non-small cell lung cancer. The data were produced by immunoSEQ multiplex PCR, yet TCRdb's version contains in-frame clones alone and is incomplete. The sample lists fewer than 60,000 clones; around four fifths were seen once. The specimen was peripheral blood, collected before any cancer treatment. The receptors originated from a female donor over 55 with stage II squamous cell lung carcinoma.

The J gene is TRBJ1-2, the V gene TRBV6-6, with no clear D. Trimming shortened V by 6 bases and J by 5 bases, and 13 bases separated the two germline ends. CDR3 length: 13 residues. Germline CDR1 reads MNHNY; CDR2 reads SVGAGI (reference sequence). The CDR3 DNA follows: TGTGCCAGCAGATTAAAAGGGCCTTATGGCTACACCTTC. It specifies CASRLKGPYGYTF.

This chain joins TRBV6-6 and TRBJ2-7; no clear D. CDR1 is MNHNY, CDR2 SVGAGI, per germline (reference sequence). CDR3 size: 11 residues. The V end was cut by 4 bases, the J end by 5 bases, with 6 bases between. The CDR3 loop is CASSSPNEQYF. In DNA, the CDR3 is TGTGCCAGCAGTTCCCCAAACGAGCAGTACTTC.

This sequence joins TRBV4-1 and TRBJ2-1; 10 bases are shared with TRBD1. Germline loops: CDR1 MGHRA, CDR2 YSYEKL. Germline trimming cut 7 bases from V and 8 bases from J; bases unmatched to any gene: 8. CDR3 length equals 14 residues. The CDR3 protein is CASTGTGELDEQFF. The DNA for the CDR3 is TGCGCCAGCACCGGGACAGGGGAGTTGGATGAGCAGTTCTTC.

The chain carries TRBV25-1 and TRBJ2-7; TRBD2 aligns across 16 bases. The CDR3 is made up of 18 amino acids. Germline V gives CDR1 MGHDK, CDR2 SYGVNS. V lost 1 base and J lost 5; bases outside the gene matches: 8. The CDR3 nucleotides read TGTGCCAGCAGTGAATTGACTGGGACTAGCGGGGGGGACAACGAGCAGTACTTC. Translated: CASSELTGTSGGDNEQYF.

This chain joins TRBV30 and TRBJ2-5; a weak D match, TRBD2 (6 bases). The CDR3 runs to 14 residues. Trimming shortened V by 2 bases and J by 5 bases, and 15 bases separated the two germline ends. Germline V gene sequence: CDR1 GTSNPN, CDR2 SVGIG (reference sequence). This CDR3 is CAWSTGGSGETQYF. The DNA of the CDR3 is TGTGCCTGGAGTACCGGGGGTTCGGGGGAGACCCAGTACTTC.

The gene calls are TRBV4-2 and TRBJ2-1; no clear D gene. V lost 0 bases and J lost 9, with 9 bases in between. The V gene's germline CDR1 is LGHNA and CDR2 YNFKEQ. The CDR3 is 13 amino acids. CDR3 in amino acids: CASSQDRGGEQFF. In DNA form, the CDR3 reads TGTGCCAGCAGCCAAGATAGAGGCGGTGAGCAGTTCTTC.

The chain has TRBV6-5 and TRBJ1-1; no clear D gene. Germline loops: CDR1 MNHEY, CDR2 SVGAGI. Trimming took off 4 bases at V and 3 bases at J, with 6 bases between the two ends. This CDR3 has 12 amino acids. The CDR3, as DNA: TGTGCCAGCAGTTCCAGTGACACTGAAGCTTTCTTT. As protein: CASSSSDTEAFF.

The chain carries TRBV9 and TRBJ1-6, with D possibly being TRBD1 (6 bases). Germline V CDR1 and CDR2: SGDLS, YYNGEE. V shed 0 bases and J shed 8 bases, with 9 bases lying between them. This CDR3 comprises 14 residues. CDR3 loop: CASSVGTEYSPLHF. Here the CDR3 DNA reads TGTGCCAGCAGCGTAGGGACAGAGTATTCACCCCTCCACTTT.

V usage is TRBV7-9 and J usage is TRBJ2-1; D is unclear. Germline V gene lookup returns CDR1 SEHNR and CDR2 FQNEAQ (reference sequence). The CDR3 runs 16 residues. V lost 1 base, J lost 4 bases, and 14 bases lay in between. The CDR3 DNA reads as TGTGCCAGCAGCTTAGGGAACTTCGCCACTTACAATGAGCAGTTCTTC. Translated: CASSLGNFATYNEQFF. Looking up the rest from reference TRBV7-9 and TRBJ2-1 gives the full variable domain: DTGVSQNPRHKITKRGQNVTFRCDPISEHNRLYWYRQTLGQGPEFLTYFQNEAQLEKSRLLSDRFSAERPKGSFSTLEIQRTEQGDSAMYLCASSLGNFATYNEQFFGPGTRLTVL.

The chain is built from TRBV5-6 and TRBJ1-3, with TRBD1 matching 9 bases. Germline CDR1 reads SGHDT; CDR2 reads YYEEEE. Germline trimming cut 4 bases from V and 2 bases from J; bases unmatched to any gene: 7. The CDR3 contains 16 residues. CDR3 in DNA: TGTGCCAGCAGCCCAGTACGGGACAGGGCTGGAAACACCATATATTTT. Translation gives CASSPVRDRAGNTIYF.

The chain employs TRBV5-1 and TRBJ1-6, with no clear D. The germline V gene encodes CDR1 SGHRS and CDR2 YFSETQ. Trimming cost V 2 bases and J 2 bases, with 8 bases left between them. There are 15 residues in the CDR3. The CDR3 coding sequence is TGCGCCAGCAGCTTTTCTACTCCCTATAATTCACCCCTCCACTTT. This translates into CASSFSTPYNSPLHF. Together with reference TRBV5-1 and TRBJ1-6, the CDR3 gives the full variable domain: KAGVTQTPRYLIKTRGQQVTLSCSPISGHRSVSWYQQTPGQGLQFLFEYFSETQRNKGNFPGRFSGRQFSNSRSEMNVSTLELGDSALYLCASSFSTPYNSPLHFGNGTRLTVT.